This passage covers 20 T cell receptor beta chains from one sample sequenced in a study of T cell changes during pregnancy in multiple sclerosis. Repertoires were generated with immunoSEQ multiplex PCR, while TCRdb's copy carries only in-frame clones and drops some. Found here are about 100,000 clones, 92% of them singletons; the top ten hold about 2%. The sequences come from peripheral blood, collected after pregnancy. The source of these receptors is a female donor with multiple sclerosis, enrolled in a pregnancy study.

This clone came up once. V is TRBV9 and J is TRBJ2-5; TRBD1 matches 9 bases. Unmatched junction bases numbered 8, after V lost 3 bases and J lost 5 bases. This CDR3 region has 15 residues. Germline loops: CDR1 SGDLS, CDR2 YYNGEE. CDR3 in amino acids: CASSGRTGVGETQYF. The CDR3 bases are TGTGCCAGCAGCGGGAGGACAGGGGTGGGCGAGACCCAGTACTTC. Filled out from reference TRBV9 and TRBJ2-5, the complete variable domain reads DSGVTQTPKHLITATGQRVTLRCSPRSGDLSVYWYQQSLDQGLQFLIQYYNGEERAKGNILERFSAQQFPDLHSELNLSSLELGDSALYFCASSGRTGVGETQYFGPGTRLLVL.

The chain employs TRBV4-1 and TRBJ1-2, with D maybe TRBD1 (5 bases). This CDR3 spans 14 amino acids. Trimming shortened V by 1 base and J by 4 bases, and 10 bases separated the two germline ends. CDR1 is MGHRA, CDR2 YSYEKL, per germline. The CDR3 loop is CASSQVRAGYGYTF. Here the CDR3 DNA reads TGCGCCAGCAGCCAAGTCAGGGCCGGCTATGGCTACACCTTC.

The chain uses TRBV18 and TRBJ2-1; D remains ambiguous. This CDR3 contains 13 residues. Trimming took 2 bases from V and 4 from J, leaving 6 bases between them. CDR1 is KGHSH, CDR2 LQKENI, per germline. Here the CDR3 DNA reads TGTGCCAGCTCACCATCCCGGTACAATGAGCAGTTCTTC. It encodes CASSPSRYNEQFF.

This clone was found once. This chain links TRBV5-1 with TRBJ2-1; 11 nucleotides match TRBD2. Trimming at V came to 4 bases and at J to 8 bases, leaving 14 bases not matched to a gene. CDR1 is SGHRS, CDR2 YFSETQ, per germline. The CDR3 sequence is 17 residues long. The CDR3 protein is CASSTAGTSGPVDEQFF. The CDR3, as DNA: TGCGCCAGCAGCACCGCCGGGACTAGCGGACCAGTGGATGAGCAGTTCTTC. The full variable domain, in which reference TRBV5-1 and TRBJ2-1 provide the parts outside the CDR3, is KAGVTQTPRYLIKTRGQQVTLSCSPISGHRSVSWYQQTPGQGLQFLFEYFSETQRNKGNFPGRFSGRQFSNSRSEMNVSTLELGDSALYLCASSTAGTSGPVDEQFFGPGTRLTVL.

The gene calls are TRBV11-2 and TRBJ1-2, with D perhaps matching TRBD1 (5 bases). V was trimmed by 3 bases and J by 6 bases, leaving 11 bases between them. Looked up from germline, CDR1 is SGHAT and CDR2 is FQNNGV. The CDR3 spans 13 residues. The DNA for the CDR3 is TGTGCCAGCAGCTTCACAGGAGACAATGGCTACACCTTC. The encoded protein is CASSFTGDNGYTF.

The gene calls are TRBV11-3 and TRBJ2-1; 9 nucleotides align to TRBD1. CDR1 is SGHNT and CDR2 is YENEEA in the germline V gene. This CDR3 has 14 residues. V was pared by 6 bases and J by 0 bases, with 0 bases of the junction left unmatched. The CDR3 DNA sequence: TGTGCCAGCAGGACAGGGGGCTCCTACAATGAGCAGTTCTTC. Translated: CASRTGGSYNEQFF.

This chain connects TRBV6-5 to TRBJ1-4, with TRBD1 matching over 7 bases. This CDR3 spans 14 amino acids. Germline V CDR1 and CDR2: MNHEY, SVGAGI. Unmatched junction bases numbered 3, after V lost 0 bases and J lost 8 bases. CDR3 amino acids: CASSYSYRGEKLFF. CDR3 DNA: TGTGCCAGCAGTTACTCCTACAGGGGAGAAAAACTGTTTTTT.

This clone was observed a handful of times. The chain joins TRBV5-5 to TRBJ1-6; D possibly corresponds to TRBD1 (5 bases). The CDR3 extends over 14 amino acids. The germline gives CDR1 SGHKS, CDR2 YYEKEE (reference sequence). V was shortened by 2 bases and J by 7 bases, with 10 bases between the two germline ends. In DNA form, the CDR3 reads TGTGCCAGCAGCTTTTGGGGGGTCAATTCACCCCTCCACTTT. Its translation: CASSFWGVNSPLHF.

This sequence joins TRBV5-8 and TRBJ1-1; no clear D. Trimming took 3 bases from V and 0 from J, leaving 9 bases between them. Germline CDR1 and CDR2: SGHTS and YDEGEE. The CDR3 loop spans 14 amino acids. The CDR3 loop reads CASSSGAMNTEAFF. The CDR3 DNA follows: TGTGCCAGCAGCTCGGGAGCTATGAACACTGAAGCTTTCTTT. Together with reference TRBV5-8 and TRBJ1-1, the CDR3 gives the full variable domain: EAGVTQSPTHLIKTRGQQATLRCSPISGHTSVYWYQQALGLGLQFLLWYDEGEERNRGNFPPRFSGRQFPNYSSELNVNALELEDSALYLCASSSGAMNTEAFFGQGTRLTVV.

The chain links TRBV12-5 to TRBJ2-3; D not certain. The CDR3 has 12 residues. CDR1 is LGHNT and CDR2 is FRNRAP in the germline V gene. The V end was cut by 5 bases, the J end by 2 bases, with 5 bases between. The CDR3 bases are TGTGCTAGTGGTACCTACACAGATACGCAGTATTTT. This translates into CASGTYTDTQYF.

This rearrangement joins TRBV27 to TRBJ1-5; D unresolved. The V end lost 4 bases, the J end lost 5 bases, and 9 bases lay between the germline ends. The CDR3 consists of 13 residues. Germline lookup yields CDR1 MNHEY and CDR2 SMNVEV (reference sequence). CDR3 sequence (DNA): TGTGCCAGCAGTTCCAAGATAGATCAGCCCCAGCATTTT. This sequence encodes CASSSKIDQPQHF.

The chain couples TRBV5-1 to TRBJ2-1; a possible D gene is TRBD1 (6 bases). The germline V and J ends were trimmed by 0 bases and 4 bases, with 11 bases remaining between them. The CDR3 spans 15 residues. Germline lookup yields CDR1 SGHRS and CDR2 YFSETQ. In nucleotides, the CDR3 is TGCGCCAGCAGCTTGGATGGACAGTATTACAATGAGCAGTTCTTC. Encoded protein: CASSLDGQYYNEQFF.

This rearrangement joins TRBV6-5 to TRBJ2-5; no firm D call. V gave up 4 bases and J gave up 4 bases, with 16 bases separating them. CDR1 MNHEY and CDR2 SVGAGI come from the germline V gene. The CDR3 totals 15 residues. CDR3 protein: CASSSPATAPETQYF. CDR3 DNA: TGTGCCAGCAGTTCGCCGGCGACTGCCCCAGAGACCCAGTACTTC.

V gene TRBV20-1 combines with J gene TRBJ2-5; D is unclear. Looked up from germline, CDR1 is DFQATT and CDR2 is SNEGSKA (reference sequence). The CDR3 is 11 amino acids. V shed 6 bases and J shed 5 bases, with 10 bases lying between them. CDR3 in DNA: TGCAGTGCCAGACCAGCGGAGACCCAGTACTTC. Translating it yields CSARPAETQYF.

The chain recombines TRBV28 with TRBJ1-2; TRBD1 might be the D (6 bases). This CDR3 comprises 14 residues. Trimming shortened V by 7 bases and J by 2 bases, and 14 bases separated the two germline ends. Looked up from germline, CDR1 is MDHEN and CDR2 is SYDVKM. Written as DNA, the CDR3 is TGTGCCAGCACCTGGGGGGGACAAAACTATGGCTACACCTTC. This translates into CASTWGGQNYGYTF.

The chain employs TRBV19 and TRBJ1-5; D uncertain. The CDR3 covers 13 residues. V dropped 5 bases and J dropped 6 bases, with 11 bases sitting between them. The germline gives CDR1 LNHDA, CDR2 SQIVND (reference sequence). CDR3 nucleotide sequence: TGTGCCAGTAGTTTTTCGGGTAGTCAGCCCCAGCATTTT. Its translation: CASSFSGSQPQHF. Combining the CDR3 with reference TRBV19 and TRBJ1-5 gives the whole variable domain DGGITQSPKYLFRKEGQNVTLSCEQNLNHDAMYWYRQDPGQGLRLIYYSQIVNDFQKGDIAEGYSVSREKKESFPLTVTSAQKNPTAFYLCASSFSGSQPQHFGDGTRLSIL.

The rearrangement links TRBV7-9 to TRBJ2-1, with 10 bases matching TRBD2. After removal of 1 base from V and 0 bases from J, the junction contained 9 bases not matched to a gene. Germline V gene data show CDR1 as SEHNR and CDR2 as FQNEAQ (reference sequence). There are 19 residues in the CDR3. CDR3 coding DNA: TGTGCCAGCAGCTTAGGGATTAGCGGGGGGTACGGCTCCTACAATGAGCAGTTCTTC. This sequence encodes CASSLGISGGYGSYNEQFF.

J is TRBJ1-5 and V is TRBV5-1, with 8 bases matching TRBD1. Germline V gene sequence: CDR1 SGHRS, CDR2 YFSETQ. The CDR3 spans 14 residues. V dropped 9 bases and J dropped 6; count of bases not matched to a gene: 11. This chain's CDR3 is CAKATGVFSQPQHF. The CDR3 nucleotides are TGCGCCAAGGCGACAGGGGTGTTTAGTCAGCCCCAGCATTTT.

V and J are TRBV6-4 and TRBJ2-3; TRBD2 matches 10 bases. This CDR3 is built from 16 residues. V shed 2 bases and J 5 bases; nucleotides not matched to a gene: 7. Per the germline V gene, CDR1 is MRHNA and CDR2 is SNTAGT. The CDR3 loop is CASSDGLAGEGDTQYF. The CDR3 DNA follows: TGTGCCAGCAGTGACGGGCTAGCGGGAGAGGGAGATACGCAGTATTTT.

This clone was found a few times. The chain couples TRBV6-5 to TRBJ1-2; no clear D. The germline V gene has CDR1 MNHEY and CDR2 SVGAGI. Trimming removed 4 bases at V and 7 bases at J, with 10 bases between. The CDR3 loop spans 12 amino acids. The CDR3 coding sequence is TGTGCCAGCAGTTCAGCCGGAGTTGGCTACACCTTC. This translates into CASSSAGVGYTF.